One sample yielded the 17 T cell receptor beta chains listed below, sequenced in a study of T-cell reconstitution after alpha-beta-depleted transplantation in children. Preparation of the TCRbeta library was carried out with unique molecular identifiers. From the PCR reads, TCRdb called clonotypes with MiXCR, one entry per CDR3 protein. The sample lists 200,000 to 300,000 distinct CDR3 sequences, over 20% occurring once. This material consisted of PBMCs, taken before TCRalphabeta/CD19-depleted stem cell transplant. The source is a girl aged 2 to 9 with Fanconi anemia, due to receive a stem cell transplant.

This clonotype showed up just a few times. The chain carries TRBV29-1 and TRBJ2-7, with 10 nucleotides matching TRBD1. The CDR3 totals 13 residues. Germline CDR1 SQVTM, CDR2 ANQGSEA. The V gene end was trimmed by 4 bases and the J gene end by 3 bases; junction bases not matched to a gene: 3. CDR3 DNA sequence: TGCAGCGTTGGACAGGGGGCGTTCTACGAGCAGTACTTC. Translating it yields CSVGQGAFYEQYF.

V and J are TRBV5-1 and TRBJ2-3; 9 positions agree with TRBD2. The CDR3 totals 15 residues. V lost 4 bases and J lost 7; bases outside the gene matches: 10. Germline V gene data show CDR1 as SGHRS and CDR2 as YFSETQ. CDR3 amino acids: CASSLGTSKDNTQYF. The DNA of the CDR3 is TGCGCCAGCAGCCTTGGGACTAGCAAGGATAATACGCAGTATTTT.

This clonotype was seen repeatedly, ten times or more. The chain employs TRBV7-2 and TRBJ2-1, with 10 nucleotides matching TRBD2. CDR3 size: 15 residues. The V and J ends lost 5 bases and 4 bases, in that order; junction bases with no gene match: 5. The germline V gene has CDR1 SGHTA and CDR2 FQGNSA. CDR3 nucleotide sequence: TGTGCCAGCAGCCGCCGGACTAGCGGATACAATGAGCAGTTCTTC. Residues: CASSRRTSGYNEQFF.

The chain has TRBV7-6 and TRBJ2-2, with 7 bases matching TRBD2. Germline values: CDR1 SGHVS, CDR2 FNYEAQ. V dropped 3 bases and J dropped 2; count of bases not matched to a gene: 9. This CDR3 is 17 amino acids long. The CDR3 protein is CASSFTSPGGNTGELFF. The CDR3 nucleotides are TGTGCCAGCAGCTTTACCTCTCCGGGGGGTAACACCGGGGAGCTGTTTTTT.

The chain carries TRBV6-1 and TRBJ2-7; TRBD1 aligns across 7 bases. Germline CDR1 reads MNHNS; CDR2 reads SASEGT. The J segment lost 0 bases and the V segment lost 2 bases, leaving 4 bases of the junction unmatched. This CDR3 comprises 15 residues. Here the CDR3 DNA reads TGTGCCAGCAGTGAACGGGCAGGGGGCTCCTACGAGCAGTACTTC. Its translation is CASSERAGGSYEQYF.

This clonotype showed up just a few times. The chain's CDR3 is CSATLTEKETQYF. DNA for the CDR3: TGCAGTGCTACCCTGACGGAGAAAGAGACCCAGTACTTC. The chain employs TRBV20-1 and TRBJ2-5; the D is unclear. Germline V lookup: CDR1 DFQATT, CDR2 SNEGSKA (reference sequence). This CDR3 comprises 13 residues. Trimming left V 4 bases short and J 3 bases short, with 12 bases between.

The rearrangement links TRBV7-2 to TRBJ2-2; maybe TRBD2 (7 bases). Germline values: CDR1 SGHTA, CDR2 FQGNSA. The CDR3 length is 15 residues. With 0 bases removed from V and 5 bases from J, the gap between germline ends came to 10 bases. CDR3 in DNA: TGTGCCAGCAGCTTAGCGGGGGGGCATACCGGGGAGCTGTTTTTT. It yields the protein CASSLAGGHTGELFF. Drawing the rest from reference TRBV7-2 and TRBJ2-2, the complete variable domain is GAGVSQSPSNKVTEKGKDVELRCDPISGHTALYWYRQSLGQGLEFLIYFQGNSAPDKSGLPSDRFSAERTGGSVSTLTIQRTQQEDSAVYLCASSLAGGHTGELFFGEGSRLTVL.

The sample holds many counts of this clonotype. CDR3 sequence: CASSYSSQGTYEQYF. CDR3 in DNA: TGTGCCAGCAGTTACTCGTCCCAGGGGACCTACGAGCAGTACTTC. V usage is TRBV6-5 and J usage is TRBJ2-7, with TRBD1 as a possible D gene (6 bases). The CDR3 is 15 amino acids. The germline V gene has CDR1 MNHEY and CDR2 SVGAGI. The ends were cut back, 0 bases at V and 2 bases at J, with 11 bases in the middle.

The CDR3 region is CASSSAGTAFYEQYF. CDR3 in DNA: TGTGCCAGCAGCTCCGCCGGGACAGCCTTCTACGAGCAGTACTTC. This chain connects TRBV7-9 to TRBJ2-7; 7 bases are shared with TRBD1. This CDR3 is built from 15 residues. After removal of 4 bases from V and 3 bases from J, the junction contained 9 bases not matched to a gene. CDR1 and CDR2 (germline): SEHNR, FQNEAQ (reference sequence).

This clonotype came up many times. The chain carries TRBV12-3 or TRBV12-4 and TRBJ1-6; unclear D gene. The CDR3 is 15 amino acids. The ends were cut back, 6 bases at V and 3 bases at J, with 12 bases in the middle. Here the CDR3 reads CASSRREHYNSPLHF. The CDR3 DNA follows: TGTGCCAGCAGCAGGCGGGAACACTATAATTCACCCCTCCACTTT.

This chain connects TRBV29-1 to TRBJ2-1; 13 nucleotides match TRBD2. The CDR3 runs 14 residues. Per the germline V gene, CDR1 is SQVTM and CDR2 is ANQGSEA. Trimming took 8 bases from V and 6 from J; bases not matched to a gene: 7. The CDR3 DNA reads as TGCAGCTTGAGGACTAGCGGGGGACCCAATGAGCAGTTCTTC. Translation gives CSLRTSGGPNEQFF.

This clonotype was detected once. The rearrangement links TRBV15 to TRBJ2-1, with 9 positions matching TRBD1. V lost 2 bases, J lost 4 bases, and 12 bases stayed unmatched. The CDR3 totals 18 residues. Germline values: CDR1 LNHNV, CDR2 YYDKDF (reference sequence). The CDR3 loop reads CATSRKYRTGGGYNEQFF. The DNA of the CDR3 is TGTGCCACCAGCAGAAAGTATCGTACAGGGGGCGGTTACAATGAGCAGTTCTTC.

Ten or more counts support this clonotype. The chain links TRBV29-1 to TRBJ2-1; 9 bases map to TRBD2. The CDR3 runs 13 residues. CDR1 is SQVTM and CDR2 is ANQGSEA in the germline V gene. The J segment lost 7 bases and the V segment lost 6 bases, leaving 7 bases of the junction unmatched. The CDR3 region is CSVASGGKNEQFF. CDR3 DNA sequence: TGCAGCGTCGCCAGCGGGGGGAAGAATGAGCAGTTCTTC.

This clonotype has at least ten counts. The chain joins TRBV6-4 to TRBJ2-1; TRBD2 might be the D (5 bases). V lost 2 bases, J lost 10 bases, and 12 bases lay in between. The germline V gene encodes CDR1 MRHNA and CDR2 SNTAGT. CDR3 length equals 13 residues. The CDR3 DNA follows: TGTGCCAGCAGTGACAACCCCTTAGCGGAGCAGTTCTTC. Translation: CASSDNPLAEQFF.

This clonotype has only one observation. The V gene is TRBV5-1, the J gene TRBJ2-1; 12 positions agree with TRBD2. CDR1 and CDR2 (germline): SGHRS, YFSETQ. This CDR3 is 16 amino acids long. V dropped 1 base and J dropped 7; count of bases not matched to a gene: 6. This chain's CDR3 is CASSLFASGGANEQFF. The CDR3 DNA follows: TGCGCCAGCAGCTTGTTCGCTAGCGGGGGGGCAAATGAGCAGTTCTTC.

The gene calls are TRBV6-5 and TRBJ2-4; D is undetermined. Trimming stripped 0 bases from V and 3 bases from J, with 3 bases between. Germline V lookup: CDR1 MNHEY, CDR2 SVGAGI. The CDR3 sequence is 13 residues long. In nucleotides, the CDR3 is TGTGCCAGCAGTTACTCGGTCAAAAACATTCAGTACTTC. This sequence encodes CASSYSVKNIQYF.

This clonotype was seen many times. This rearrangement joins TRBV12-3 or TRBV12-4 to TRBJ1-1, with D unresolved. V was clipped by 4 bases and J by 0 bases, with 6 bases between them. This CDR3 has 13 amino acids. This CDR3 reads CASSYSMNTEAFF. The CDR3 coding sequence is TGTGCCAGCAGTTACAGTATGAACACTGAAGCTTTCTTT.